This entry lists 19 T cell receptor beta chains sequenced from one sample in a study of T-cell memory formation after mild COVID-19. TCRdb redid the calling of the 5' RACE reads with MiXCR, one entry per CDR3 protein. The table has 350,000 to 500,000 distinct CDR3 sequences, 15% to 20% seen once; the top ten hold about a fifth. Sequencing used PBMCs or a T cell subset sorted from them (not recorded which). Receptors originate from a man aged 18 to 29 who had mild COVID-19 (a few samples of this study predate the infection). Cell type and time point are not known.

The gene calls are TRBV2 and TRBJ1-3, with a possible D match to TRBD1 (5 bases). Deletions cut 10 bases from V and 0 bases from J, with 10 bases between. This CDR3 contains 13 residues. Per germline, CDR1 SNHLY and CDR2 FYNNEI. Here the CDR3 reads CATTGDSGNTIYF. The CDR3 nucleotides are TGTGCCACCACGGGGGACTCTGGAAACACCATATATTTT.

The gene calls are TRBV7-8 and TRBJ1-2; possibly TRBD1 for D (5 bases). Looked up from germline, CDR1 is SGHVS and CDR2 is FQNEAQ. The V end was cut by 5 bases, the J end by 3 bases, with 25 bases between. This CDR3 is 18 amino acids long. CDR3: CASSPLLSGIARDYGYTF. The DNA for the CDR3 is TGTGCCAGCAGCCCATTACTCTCAGGGATAGCGCGGGACTATGGCTACACCTTC.

This clonotype was recorded many times. The V and J genes are TRBV20-1 and TRBJ2-3; TRBD2 matches at 10 bases. Germline V gives CDR1 DFQATT, CDR2 SNEGSKA (reference sequence). Trimming took 3 bases from V and 3 from J; bases not matched to a gene: 12. The CDR3 consists of 17 residues. The CDR3 reads CSASGLIASGGTDTQYF. The CDR3, as DNA: TGCAGTGCTAGCGGACTTATAGCTAGCGGGGGTACAGATACGCAGTATTTT.

In this sample, this clonotype turned up a few times. The CDR3 loop reads CASSLARSPQDYEQYV. CDR3 nucleotide sequence: TGTGCCAGCAGTTTAGCGCGGTCTCCTCAAGACTACGAGCAGTACGTC. The chain combines TRBV12-3 or TRBV12-4 with TRBJ2-7; D unresolved. Trimming stripped 0 bases from V and 3 bases from J, with 15 bases between. The CDR3 spans 16 residues.

The chain combines TRBV4-3 with TRBJ2-1; D gene uncertain. Trimming removed 4 bases from V and 4 bases from J, with 17 bases in between. Germline V gene data show CDR1 as LGHNA and CDR2 as YSLEER. There are 16 residues in the CDR3. CDR3 protein: CASSPFSDPTYNEQFF. CDR3 DNA: TGCGCCAGCAGCCCATTCTCGGACCCCACATACAATGAGCAGTTCTTC.

This chain uses TRBV9 with TRBJ2-2; D unresolved. Trimming shortened V by 0 bases and J by 3 bases, and 6 bases separated the two germline ends. The CDR3 runs to 14 residues. Germline assignment: CDR1 SGDLS and CDR2 YYNGEE. Here the CDR3 DNA reads TGTGCCAGCAGCGTAGACCGATACACCGGGGAGCTGTTTTTT. Its translation is CASSVDRYTGELFF.

This clonotype was seen a few times. The chain couples TRBV7-6 to TRBJ1-6; D is undetermined. Germline V gene lookup returns CDR1 SGHVS and CDR2 FNYEAQ. The CDR3 covers 13 residues. V dropped 1 base and J dropped 9 bases, with 7 bases sitting between them. The CDR3 DNA sequence: TGTGCCAGCAGCTTAGGTGTAGGTTCACCCCTCCACTTT. This encodes CASSLGVGSPLHF.

In this sample, this clonotype turned up a few times. The chain carries TRBV20-1 and TRBJ2-3; D remains ambiguous. The CDR3 is 12 amino acids. Trimming pared 7 bases from V and 2 bases from J, leaving 10 bases between. Germline values: CDR1 DFQATT, CDR2 SNEGSKA (reference sequence). Here the CDR3 reads CSVADFTDTQYF. CDR3 nucleotides: TGCAGTGTGGCAGATTTCACAGATACGCAGTATTTT.

This clonotype was seen only a few times. J is TRBJ2-1 and V is TRBV7-7, with 10 bases lining up with TRBD1. Germline V gives CDR1 SSHAT, CDR2 FNYEAQ (reference sequence). J lost 9 bases, V lost 6 bases, and 8 bases had no gene match. This CDR3 has 14 amino acids. As DNA, the CDR3 is TGTGCCAGCAGTTCCGGGACAGGGGCCTCTGAGCAGTTCTTC. Translating gives CASSSGTGASEQFF.

This clonotype was observed a few times. The chain links TRBV7-9 to TRBJ1-2, with unresolved D. With 2 bases removed from V and 7 bases from J, the gap between germline ends came to 14 bases. Germline-derived CDR1 and CDR2 are SEHNR and FQNEAQ (reference sequence). This CDR3 region has 14 residues. CDR3 sequence reads: CASSLSSQVLGYTF. The CDR3 DNA follows: TGTGCCAGCAGCTTAAGTAGTCAGGTTCTTGGCTACACCTTC. Filled out from reference TRBV7-9 and TRBJ1-2, the complete variable domain reads DTGVSQNPRHKITKRGQNVTFRCDPISEHNRLYWYRQTLGQGPEFLTYFQNEAQLEKSRLLSDRFSAERPKGSFSTLEIQRTEQGDSAMYLCASSLSSQVLGYTFGSGTRLTVV.

This clonotype is a singleton in its sample. CDR3 sequence (DNA): TGCAGTGCGTCGGGACAGGGGGACGAAAAACTGTTTTTT. Protein product: CSASGQGDEKLFF. This chain joins TRBV20-1 and TRBJ1-4; 11 nucleotides match TRBD1. Germline values: CDR1 DFQATT, CDR2 SNEGSKA (reference sequence). The CDR3 is made up of 13 amino acids. Trimming cost V 6 bases and J 8 bases; bases outside gene matches: 5.

This clonotype showed up just a few times. The rearrangement joins TRBV18 to TRBJ2-5; D remains ambiguous. This CDR3 spans 14 amino acids. V dropped 3 bases and J dropped 1 base, with 9 bases sitting between them. The V gene's germline CDR1 is KGHSH and CDR2 LQKENI. The CDR3 coding sequence is TGTGCCAGCTCACCTCGGGTGGTCCAAGAGACCCAGTACTTC. Translated: CASSPRVVQETQYF.

The chain is built from TRBV5-4 and TRBJ1-2; D call uncertain. CDR1 SGHNT and CDR2 YYREEE come from the germline V gene (reference sequence). Deletions cut 6 bases from V and 4 bases from J, with 16 bases between. This CDR3 comprises 14 residues. CDR3 region: CASTTADRTYGYTF. CDR3 bases: TGTGCCAGCACAACAGCTGACCGAACCTATGGCTACACCTTC.

The gene calls are TRBV4-1 and TRBJ1-2; 7 positions agree with TRBD1. With V trimmed by 3 bases and J by 1 base, 5 bases remained unmatched. The CDR3 consists of 15 residues. Germline V gene data show CDR1 as MGHRA and CDR2 as YSYEKL. CDR3 residues: CASSQGTANNYGYTF. CDR3 DNA sequence: TGCGCCAGCAGCCAGGGGACAGCGAATAACTATGGCTACACCTTC.

Only a few counts were recorded for this clonotype. The CDR3 reads CASSQDEGGLSNQPQHF. The CDR3 region has the DNA TGTGCCAGCAGCCAAGACGAGGGAGGGTTAAGCAATCAGCCCCAGCATTTT. The chain is built from TRBV14 and TRBJ1-5; D is unresolved. Trimming took 0 bases from V and 1 from J, leaving 13 bases between them. The CDR3 loop spans 17 amino acids. The V gene's germline CDR1 is SGHDN and CDR2 FVKESK.

The J gene is TRBJ2-7, the V gene TRBV21-1; the table's D call of TRBD1 was not tested on the DNA. TRBV21-1 is designated a pseudogene. The CDR3 sequence is 15 residues long. CDR3 coding DNA: TGTGCCAGCAGCAATAGGGGGGGAGTAGCCTACGAGCAGTACGTC. This encodes CASSNRGGVAYEQYV.

This clonotype showed up just a few times. The rearrangement links TRBV6-5 to TRBJ2-2, with 8 positions matching TRBD2. This CDR3 is built from 15 residues. Losses at the gene ends were 1 base for V and 7 bases for J; bases not matched to a gene: 5. Germline CDR1 reads MNHEY; CDR2 reads SVGAGI. The DNA for the CDR3 is TGTGCCAGCAGTTACTGGCGGGGGGCCGGCGGGGAGCTGTTTTTT. It yields the protein CASSYWRGAGGELFF.

This clonotype has a handful of counts. V and J are TRBV7-9 and TRBJ1-3; D gene ambiguous. The ends were cut back, 3 bases at V and 0 bases at J, with 12 bases in the middle. The CDR3 spans 16 residues. CDR1 SEHNR and CDR2 FQNEAQ come from the germline V gene (reference sequence). CDR3 nucleotide sequence: TGTGCCAGCAGCTTCGCCGGGGTCCGCTCTGGAAACACCATATATTTT. Its protein product is CASSFAGVRSGNTIYF.

This clonotype was recorded many times. CDR3 in DNA: TGTGCCAGCAGTACAGGGGGGGGCACTGAAGCTTTCTTT. Protein: CASSTGGGTEAFF. The gene calls are TRBV6-5 and TRBJ1-1; 8 bases agree with TRBD1. The junction had 3 bases not matched to a gene; V was cut back by 5 bases and J by 4 bases. The CDR3 runs 13 residues. Germline CDR1 MNHEY, CDR2 SVGAGI.